Listed below are T cell receptor beta chains from one sample, sequenced in a study of T cell repertoires in ileal Crohn's disease. TCRdb's copy holds only in-frame clones and misses some; the assay was immunoSEQ multiplex PCR. The sample has some 15,000 clones; 65% to 85% are singletons. The sequenced sample was ileal tissue. These receptor sequences come from an adult with Crohn's disease. CDR3s include the opening cysteine and the closing phenylalanine or tryptophan.

17	TRBV5-6	CASSPPPGTSDYNEQFF
13	TRBV6-5	CASSYSGYHEQYF
14	TRBV11-2	CASSPSGVDEKLFF
14	TRBV5-1	CASSLDGQGSEQYF
19	TRBV19	CASSRLGTSGGPNRETQYF
16	TRBV6-5	CASSYRWGGREIEQFF
15	TRBV27	CASSLLQGSGQPQHF
14	TRBV27	CASSLAQLNTEAFF
15	TRBV9	CASSAIPGVGTEAFF
15	TRBV10-3	CAISRGGLGANVLTF
14	TRBV28	CASSLSRGGQPQHF
16	TRBV7-9	CASSYRGTGSYNEQFF
13	TRBV5-1	CASSLEGGETQYF
15	TRBV9	CASSVDLGGNTEAFF
17	TRBV14	CASSPSPLAARGKTQYF
16	TRBV6-6	CASSYGASAGQETQYF
11	TRBV5-8	CASSLVTRVTF
15	TRBV7-9	CAISRLAGVTDTQYF
14	TRBV19	CAVGQAGGTGELFF
13	TRBV5-4	CASSHGTLYEQYF
15	TRBV11-3	CASSLDLAGENEQYF
16	TRBV15	CATSRETSGTADEQFF
14	TRBV9	CASSVMAENQPQHF
14	TRBV19	CASSIALSSYEQYF
15	TRBV5-6	CASSAGLAPVMGQYF
16	TRBV6-1	CASSGRTGRAEETQYF
13	TRBV10-2	CAAQGWVNTEAFF
13	TRBV27	CASRAGAYGEQFF
14	TRBV5-1	CASSLQGTRETQYF
15	TRBV7-6	CAIGLAGEYTGELFF
14	TRBV2	CASSGLAVTGELFF
20	TRBV4-2	CASSQEVLVAGGPGTGELFF
12	TRBV29-1	CSGEGRADTQYF
14	TRBV30	CAWSVHTSSYEQYF
16	TRBV2	CASRENPSGRTDTQYF
14	TRBV29-1	CSVEWGRYGQPLHF
14	TRBV6-4	CASSALAGYNEQFF
15	TRBV14	CASSRKAGGGSEQYF
16	TRBV15	CATSRVSGLGNEKLFF
18	TRBV5-1	CASSLRSPGQVSGGVAFF
14	TRBV6-5	CASSYRTGGYEQYF
16	TRBV5-6	CASSSLSGRDSNEQFF
11	TRBV12-5	CASGEQIEAFF
14	TRBV5-4	CASSSGTGGYEQYF
17	TRBV5-1	CASSSRRGGGTQETQYF
15	TRBV6-6	CASSFRGQGKTEAFF
16	TRBV5-6	CASSSPGLEVRDEQYF
15	TRBV6-1	CASRREGVGGTEAFF
16	TRBV19	CASSGWGDRFYYGYTF
16	TRBV2	CASSEGGTGYNSPLHF
14	TRBV5-4	CASSLDRRTDTQYF
12	TRBV5-8	CASSLRGNIQYF
14	TRBV6-5	CASSRSYVVSPLHF
15	TRBV18	CASSPIRGGNEKLFF
14	TRBV6-5	CASRRGSGSYEQYF
16	TRBV2	CASSEVGTGAGEKLFF
16	TRBV5-1	CASSHETGTPYNEQFF
11	TRBV7-9	CASSLGGTIYF
13	TRBV5-5	CASRRIPRETQYF
14	TRBV30	CAWSVPGGNTEAFF